The T cell receptor beta chain described here comes from a study of vaccination effects on CD4 cells after COVID-19. Study-wide results and limits: Few convalescent patients and no early post-infection timepoints were included in the study. Late post-vaccination samples showed marked contraction of infection- and vaccine-induced clones.

As to this clone: Its antigen is unidentified.

Expansion of antigen-specific CD4+ T cells with viral peptide pools was carried out by the ViraFEST assay before sequencing. Isolation of CD4+ T cells took place after about nine days of culture. Clones were read by immunoSEQ multiplex PCR, and TCRdb kept only the in-frame ones, dropping some. Of approximately 8,900 clones listed, around 74% are singletons. The clonotype was recovered from a human donor who received a COVID-19 vaccine. The starting material was CD4+ T cells from PBMCs cultured with HCoV-229E spike peptides, obtained before COVID-19 vaccination.

For the CDR3, the DNA is TGTGCCAGCAGCCCGCCGGGGTTGATAGGAAACACCATATATTTT. It translates to CASSPPGLIGNTIYF. The chain joins TRBV7-6 to TRBJ1-3; unclear D gene. This CDR3 region has 15 residues. Deletions cut 5 bases from V and 4 bases from J, with 15 bases between. Germline CDR1 and CDR2: SGHVS and FNYEAQ.